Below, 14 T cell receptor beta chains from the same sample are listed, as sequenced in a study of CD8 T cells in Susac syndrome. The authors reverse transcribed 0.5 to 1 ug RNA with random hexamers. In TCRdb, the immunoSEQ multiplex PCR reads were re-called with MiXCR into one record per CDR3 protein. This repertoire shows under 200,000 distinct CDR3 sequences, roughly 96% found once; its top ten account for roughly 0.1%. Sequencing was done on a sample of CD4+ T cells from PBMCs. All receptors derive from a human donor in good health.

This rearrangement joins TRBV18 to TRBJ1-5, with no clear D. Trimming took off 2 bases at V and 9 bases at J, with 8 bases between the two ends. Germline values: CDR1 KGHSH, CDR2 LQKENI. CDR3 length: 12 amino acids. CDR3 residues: CASSPGVMPQHF. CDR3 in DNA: TGTGCCAGCTCACCAGGAGTCATGCCCCAGCATTTT.

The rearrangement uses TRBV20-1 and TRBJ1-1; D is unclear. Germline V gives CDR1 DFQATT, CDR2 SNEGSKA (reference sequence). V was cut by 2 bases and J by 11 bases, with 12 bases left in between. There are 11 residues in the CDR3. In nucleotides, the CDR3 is TGCAGTGCTAGACCCGACACGTATGCTTTCTTT. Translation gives CSARPDTYAFF.

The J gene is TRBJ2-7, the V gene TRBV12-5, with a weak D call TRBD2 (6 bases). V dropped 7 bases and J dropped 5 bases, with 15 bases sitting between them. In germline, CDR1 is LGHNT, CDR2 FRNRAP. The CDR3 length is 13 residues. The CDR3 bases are TGTGCTAGTGCGCAACTAGCTTCCCACGAGCAGTACTTC. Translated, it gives CASAQLASHEQYF.

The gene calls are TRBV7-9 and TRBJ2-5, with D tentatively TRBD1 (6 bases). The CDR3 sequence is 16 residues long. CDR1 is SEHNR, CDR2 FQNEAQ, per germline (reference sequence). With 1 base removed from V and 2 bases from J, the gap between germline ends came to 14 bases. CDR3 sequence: CASSLGAGDPQETQYF. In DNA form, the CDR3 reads TGTGCCAGCAGCTTAGGCGCAGGGGATCCGCAAGAGACCCAGTACTTC.

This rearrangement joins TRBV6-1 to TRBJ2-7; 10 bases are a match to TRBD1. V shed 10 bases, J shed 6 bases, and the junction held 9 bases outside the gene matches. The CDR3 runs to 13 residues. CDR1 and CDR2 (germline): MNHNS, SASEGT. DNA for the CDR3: TGTGCCACAAGGACAGGGGGGATTTTCGAGCAGTACGTC. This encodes CATRTGGIFEQYV.

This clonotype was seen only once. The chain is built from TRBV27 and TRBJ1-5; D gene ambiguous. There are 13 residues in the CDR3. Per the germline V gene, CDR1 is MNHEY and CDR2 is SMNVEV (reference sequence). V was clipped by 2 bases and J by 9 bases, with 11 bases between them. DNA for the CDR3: TGTGCCAGCAGTTTAACCGGTTTCTTGCCCCAGCATTTT. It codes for CASSLTGFLPQHF.

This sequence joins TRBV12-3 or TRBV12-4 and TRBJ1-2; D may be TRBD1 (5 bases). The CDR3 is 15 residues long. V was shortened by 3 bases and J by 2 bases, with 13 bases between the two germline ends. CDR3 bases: TGTGCCAGCAGTTTGCCGTGGGGGGAGAACTATGGCTACACCTTC. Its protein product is CASSLPWGENYGYTF.

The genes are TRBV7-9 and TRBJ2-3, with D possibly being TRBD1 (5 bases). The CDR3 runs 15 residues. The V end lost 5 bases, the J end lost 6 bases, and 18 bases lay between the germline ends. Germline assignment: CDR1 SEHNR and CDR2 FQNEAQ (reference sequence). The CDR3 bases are TGTGCCAGCAGCCCATGGACATCCCCGATCGATACGCAGTATTTT. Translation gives CASSPWTSPIDTQYF.

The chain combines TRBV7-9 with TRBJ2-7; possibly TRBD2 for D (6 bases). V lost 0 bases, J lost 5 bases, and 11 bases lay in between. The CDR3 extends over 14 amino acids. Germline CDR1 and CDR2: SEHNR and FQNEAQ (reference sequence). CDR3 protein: CASSLAGGDDEQYV. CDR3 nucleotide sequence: TGTGCCAGCAGCTTAGCCGGCGGGGACGACGAGCAGTACGTC.

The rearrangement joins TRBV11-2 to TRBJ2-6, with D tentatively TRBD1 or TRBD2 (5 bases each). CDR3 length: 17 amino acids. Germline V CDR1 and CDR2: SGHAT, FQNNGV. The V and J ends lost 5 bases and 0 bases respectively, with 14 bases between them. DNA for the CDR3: TGTGCCAGCAGCCCGCCGGGGCGGGCCTCTGGGGCCAACGTCCTGACTTTC. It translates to CASSPPGRASGANVLTF.

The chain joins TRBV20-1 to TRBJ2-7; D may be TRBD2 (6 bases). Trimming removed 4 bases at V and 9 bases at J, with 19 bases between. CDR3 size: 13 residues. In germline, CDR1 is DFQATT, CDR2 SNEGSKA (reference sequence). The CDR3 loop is CSATPPGTSTQYV. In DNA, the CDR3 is TGCAGTGCTACACCCCCCGGGACTTCCACGCAGTACGTC.

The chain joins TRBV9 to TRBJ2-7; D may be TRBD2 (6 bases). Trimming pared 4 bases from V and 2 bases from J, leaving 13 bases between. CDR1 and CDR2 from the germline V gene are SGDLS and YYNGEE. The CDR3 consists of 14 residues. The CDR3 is CASSKDWGAYEQYF. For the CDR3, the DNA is TGTGCCAGCAGCAAAGACTGGGGGGCCTACGAGCAGTACTTC.

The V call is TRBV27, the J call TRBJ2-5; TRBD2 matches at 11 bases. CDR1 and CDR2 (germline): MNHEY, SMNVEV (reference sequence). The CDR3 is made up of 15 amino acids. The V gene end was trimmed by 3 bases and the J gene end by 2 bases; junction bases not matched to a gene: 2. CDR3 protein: CASSFVAGGQETQYF. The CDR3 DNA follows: TGTGCCAGCAGTTTCGTAGCGGGGGGGCAAGAGACCCAGTACTTC.

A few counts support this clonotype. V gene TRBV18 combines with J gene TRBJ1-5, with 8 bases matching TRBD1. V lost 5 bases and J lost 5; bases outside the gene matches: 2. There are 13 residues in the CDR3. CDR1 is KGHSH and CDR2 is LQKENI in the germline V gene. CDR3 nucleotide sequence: TGTGCCAGCTCATCGACAGGGGATCAGCCCCAGCATTTT. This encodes CASSSTGDQPQHF.